One T cell receptor (beta chain) is described in this entry. The antigen is unknown. V gave up 4 bases and J gave up 4 bases; unmatched junction bases: 4. This CDR3 comprises 15 residues. Germline lookup yields CDR1 SGHRS and CDR2 YFSETQ. This sample is drawn from a study of T cell responses to AZD1222 COVID-19 vaccine. Study conclusions and caveats: At baseline, just 5 or 6 AZD1222 recipients tested seropositive. White British ancestry dominated among donors, who included more females, and clonal diversity was possibly underestimated. Unmutated variant regions are reportedly targeted by nearly half of spike-specific TCRs. An increase in Spike-specific TCR breadth and depth was observed after two AZD1222 doses.

Method: immunoSEQ multiplex PCR; TCRdb's copy keeps in-frame clones and lacks some. The top ten clones hold roughly 18% of a sample with fewer than 85,000 clones, about nine tenths of them seen once. This chain joins TRBV5-1 and TRBJ2-3, with 12 bases lining up with TRBD2. The clonotype comes from an adult who received the AZD1222 COVID-19 vaccine. The sequencing used peripheral blood, collected 28 days after the second AZD1222 dose. DNA for the CDR3: TGCGCCAGCAGCAAAGGACTAGCGGGGTCAGATACGCAGTATTTT. This encodes CASSKGLAGSDTQYF.